Detailed here is one T cell receptor (beta chain). This sample stems from a study of cytomegalovirus exposure and HLA in healthy donors. This CDR3 has 16 amino acids. Trimming cost V 2 bases and J 5 bases; bases outside gene matches: 7. The germline V gene has CDR1 MNHEY and CDR2 SVGAGI. The PCR used 60 Vbeta and 13 Jbeta primers. Only in-frame clones appear in the TCRdb table, and some are missing; sequencing was by immunoSEQ multiplex PCR. Among around 180,000 clones listed, 65% to 75% were seen once. V gene TRBV6-5 combines with J gene TRBJ2-1; 9 bases match TRBD2. The TCR was taken from a girl aged 5-17 years in good health and CMV-seronegative. Sequencing input: PBMCs. The CDR3 sequence: CASSYGPSGADNEQFF. The CDR3 DNA sequence: TGTGCCAGCAGTTACGGACCTAGCGGGGCCGACAATGAGCAGTTCTTC.